The 5 T cell receptor beta chains below come from one sample, sequenced in a study of blood T cell repertoires in COVID-19. Profiling relied on immunoSEQ multiplex PCR, and the TCRdb table lists in-frame clones only, not all of them. The sample consists of about 340,000 clones, 65% to 90% of them appearing once. Sample: peripheral blood. The receptor set was obtained from an older woman with COVID-19, enrolled during active disease.

This clone was detected a few times. The rearrangement uses TRBV28 and TRBJ1-3, with TRBD1 identical over 7 bases. Per the germline V gene, CDR1 is MDHEN and CDR2 is SYDVKM. With V trimmed by 6 bases and J by 4 bases, 18 bases remained unmatched. CDR3 length equals 18 residues. The CDR3 region is CASSLTPSTGERGNTIYF. In DNA, the CDR3 is TGTGCCAGCAGCCTAACCCCCTCAACAGGGGAGAGGGGAAACACCATATATTTT.

J is TRBJ1-2 and V is TRBV2, with D unresolved. The CDR3 sequence is 11 residues long. Germline assignment: CDR1 SNHLY and CDR2 FYNNEI. V was clipped by 5 bases and J by 8 bases, with 9 bases between them. The CDR3 reads CASSPGTGYTF. Here the CDR3 DNA reads TGTGCCAGCAGTCCGGGAACCGGCTACACCTTC.

The chain recombines TRBV7-8 with TRBJ1-6; D gene uncertain. Trimming removed 4 bases from V and 8 bases from J, with 15 bases in between. This CDR3 contains 15 residues. Germline lookup yields CDR1 SGHVS and CDR2 FQNEAQ. DNA of the CDR3: TGTGCCAGCAGCTATTTCGGGGTCTCTGATTCACCCCTCCACTTT. Translated: CASSYFGVSDSPLHF.

V is TRBV3-1 (or the pseudogene TRBV3-2) and J is TRBJ1-5; 9 positions agree with TRBD1. The germline CDR1 and CDR2 sequences are LGHDT and YNNKEL (reference sequence). With 3 bases clipped from V and 7 bases from J, the junction kept 10 bases outside the gene matches. CDR3 length equals 16 residues. DNA of the CDR3: TGTGCCAGCAGCCATTGGAAACAGGGGGCAGACCAGCCCCAGCATTTT. This translates into CASSHWKQGADQPQHF.

The V gene is TRBV7-8, the J gene TRBJ2-1, with D unclear. The CDR3 is made up of 14 amino acids. Trimming took 1 base from V and 5 from J, leaving 9 bases between them. The germline V gene has CDR1 SGHVS and CDR2 FQNEAQ. The CDR3 bases are TGTGCCAGCAGCTTAGAGTTACGGGACAATGAGCAGTTCTTC. It codes for CASSLELRDNEQFF.